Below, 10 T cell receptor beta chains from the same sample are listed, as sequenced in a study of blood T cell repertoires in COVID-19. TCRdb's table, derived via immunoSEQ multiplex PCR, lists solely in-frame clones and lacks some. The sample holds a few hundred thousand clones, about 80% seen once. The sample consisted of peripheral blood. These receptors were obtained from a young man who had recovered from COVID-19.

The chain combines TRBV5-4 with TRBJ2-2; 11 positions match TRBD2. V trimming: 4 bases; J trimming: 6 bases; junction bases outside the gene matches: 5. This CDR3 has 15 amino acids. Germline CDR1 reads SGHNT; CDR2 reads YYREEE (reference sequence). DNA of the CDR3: TGTGCCAGCAGCATACTAGCGGGGGTTGCCGGGGAGCTGTTTTTT. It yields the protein CASSILAGVAGELFF.

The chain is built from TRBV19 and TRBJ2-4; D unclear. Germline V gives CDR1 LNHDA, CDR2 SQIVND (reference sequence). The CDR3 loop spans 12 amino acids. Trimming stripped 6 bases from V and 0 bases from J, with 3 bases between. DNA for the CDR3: TGTGCCAGTAGCTTAGCCAAAAACATTCAGTACTTC. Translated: CASSLAKNIQYF.

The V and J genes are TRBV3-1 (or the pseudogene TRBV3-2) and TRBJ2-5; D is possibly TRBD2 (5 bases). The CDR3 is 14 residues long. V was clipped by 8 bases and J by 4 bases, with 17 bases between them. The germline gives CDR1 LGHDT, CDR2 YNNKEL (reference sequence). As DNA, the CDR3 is TGTGCCAGCTCCAGACCCGGGGTGGGAGAGACCCAGTACTTC. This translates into CASSRPGVGETQYF.

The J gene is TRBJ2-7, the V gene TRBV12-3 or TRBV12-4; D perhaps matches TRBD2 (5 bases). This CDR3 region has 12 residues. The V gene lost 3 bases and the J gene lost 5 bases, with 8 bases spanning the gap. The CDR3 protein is CASSLSGNEQYF. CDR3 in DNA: TGTGCCAGCAGTTTGTCGGGGAACGAGCAGTACTTC.

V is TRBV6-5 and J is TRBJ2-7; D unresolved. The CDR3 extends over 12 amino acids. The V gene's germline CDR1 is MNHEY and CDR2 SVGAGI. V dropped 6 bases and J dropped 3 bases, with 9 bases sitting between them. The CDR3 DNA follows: TGTGCCAGCAGGAAAGAGAGCTACGAGCAGTACGTC. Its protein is CASRKESYEQYV.

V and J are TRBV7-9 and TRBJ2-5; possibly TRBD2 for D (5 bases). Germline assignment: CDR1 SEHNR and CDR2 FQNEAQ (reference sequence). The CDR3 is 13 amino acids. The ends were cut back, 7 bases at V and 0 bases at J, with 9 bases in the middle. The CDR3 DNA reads TGTGCCAGCACGCCGGGAAACCAAGAGACCCAGTACTTC. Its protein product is CASTPGNQETQYF.

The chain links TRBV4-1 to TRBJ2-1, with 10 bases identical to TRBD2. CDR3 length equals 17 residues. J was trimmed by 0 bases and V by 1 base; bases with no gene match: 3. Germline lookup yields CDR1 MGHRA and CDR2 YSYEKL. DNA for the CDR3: TGCGCCAGCAGCCAAGGTAGCGGGGGGAACTCCTACAATGAGCAGTTCTTC. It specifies CASSQGSGGNSYNEQFF.

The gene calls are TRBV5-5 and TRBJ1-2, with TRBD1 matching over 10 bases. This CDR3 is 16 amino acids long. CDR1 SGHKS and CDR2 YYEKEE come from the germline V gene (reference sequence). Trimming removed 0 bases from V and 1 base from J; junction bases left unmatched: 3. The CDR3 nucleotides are TGTGCCAGCAGCTTGGCGGGGACAGGGGTTAACTATGGCTACACCTTC. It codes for CASSLAGTGVNYGYTF.

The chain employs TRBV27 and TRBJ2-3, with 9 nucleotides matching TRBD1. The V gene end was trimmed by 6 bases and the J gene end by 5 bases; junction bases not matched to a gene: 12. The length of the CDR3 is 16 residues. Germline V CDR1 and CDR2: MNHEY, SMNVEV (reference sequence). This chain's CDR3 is CASSHTPGQGKDTQYF. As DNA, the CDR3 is TGTGCCAGCAGCCATACCCCGGGACAGGGTAAAGATACGCAGTATTTT.

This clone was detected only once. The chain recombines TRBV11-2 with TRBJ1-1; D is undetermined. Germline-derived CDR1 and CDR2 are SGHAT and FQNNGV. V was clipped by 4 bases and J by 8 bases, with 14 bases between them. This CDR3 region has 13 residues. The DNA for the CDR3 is TGTGCCAGCAGCTCGAAATCAACGGGGGAAGCTTTCTTT. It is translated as CASSSKSTGEAFF.